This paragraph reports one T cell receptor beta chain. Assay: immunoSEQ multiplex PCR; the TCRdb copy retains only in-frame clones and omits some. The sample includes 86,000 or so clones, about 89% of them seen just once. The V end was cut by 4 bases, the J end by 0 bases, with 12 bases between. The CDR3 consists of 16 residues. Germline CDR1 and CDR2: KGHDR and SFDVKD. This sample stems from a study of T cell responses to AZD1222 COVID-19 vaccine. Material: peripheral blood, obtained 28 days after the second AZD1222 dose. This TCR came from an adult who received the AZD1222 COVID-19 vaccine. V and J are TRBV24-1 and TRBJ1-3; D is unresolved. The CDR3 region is CATSDIGPYSGNTIYF. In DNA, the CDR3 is TGTGCCACCAGTGACATTGGACCGTACTCTGGAAACACCATATATTTT.